This T cell receptor beta chain was retrieved from a study of response to subunit inactivated influenza vaccine. MiXCR, applied by TCRdb to the RT-PCR reads, yields one record per CDR3 protein. The data show about 310,000 distinct CDR3 sequences, with about a fifth seen just once and 10% to 13% held by the top ten. The length of the CDR3 is 16 residues. V lost 3 bases to trimming and J lost 3 bases, with 17 bases between them. Germline values: CDR1 LGHNA, CDR2 YNFKEQ. Study findings and constraints: Each seasonal flu vaccination may recruit only limited new T cells, authors suggested.

Remarks on this clonotype: Its antigen is not known.

This specimen was PBMCs from blood, taken about 20 months after vaccination. The chain links TRBV4-2 to TRBJ1-2; possible D gene TRBD1, 6 bases. This TCR came from a man aged 45-69 years who received an inactivated influenza vaccine. This CDR3 is CASSQGTTQFDYGYTF. CDR3 sequence (DNA): TGTGCCAGCAGCCAGGGGACAACGCAGTTCGACTATGGCTACACCTTC.